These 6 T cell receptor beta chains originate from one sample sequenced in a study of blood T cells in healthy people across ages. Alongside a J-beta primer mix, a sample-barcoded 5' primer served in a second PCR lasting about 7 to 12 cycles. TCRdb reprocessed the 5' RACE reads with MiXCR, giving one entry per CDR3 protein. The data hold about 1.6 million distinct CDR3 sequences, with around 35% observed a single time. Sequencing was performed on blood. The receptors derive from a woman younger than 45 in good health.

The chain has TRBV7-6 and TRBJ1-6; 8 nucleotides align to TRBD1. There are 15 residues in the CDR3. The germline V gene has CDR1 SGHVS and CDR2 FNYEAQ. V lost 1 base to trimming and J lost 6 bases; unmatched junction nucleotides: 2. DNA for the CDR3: TGTGCCAGCAGCTTAGGGGGACAGGTTAATTCACCCCTCCACTTT. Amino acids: CASSLGGQVNSPLHF. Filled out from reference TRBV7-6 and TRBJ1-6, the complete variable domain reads GAGVSQSPRYKVTKRGQDVALRCDPISGHVSLYWYRQALGQGPEFLTYFNYEAQQDKSGLPNDRFSAERPEGSISTLTIQRTEQRDSAMYRCASSLGGQVNSPLHFGNGTRLTVT.

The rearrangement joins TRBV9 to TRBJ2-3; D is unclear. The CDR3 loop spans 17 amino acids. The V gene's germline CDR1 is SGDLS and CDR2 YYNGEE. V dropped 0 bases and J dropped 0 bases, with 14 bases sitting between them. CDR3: CASSVATKLASTDTQYF. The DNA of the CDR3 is TGTGCCAGCAGCGTAGCTACGAAGCTCGCTAGCACAGATACGCAGTATTTT.

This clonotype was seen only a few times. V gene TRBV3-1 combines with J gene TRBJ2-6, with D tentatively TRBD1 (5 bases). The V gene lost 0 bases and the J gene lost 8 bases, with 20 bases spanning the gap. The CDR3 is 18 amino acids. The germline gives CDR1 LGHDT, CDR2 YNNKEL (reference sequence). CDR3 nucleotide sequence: TGTGCCAGCAGCCAAGATTCTCCAGGGCCCTTCTGGACCAACGTCCTGACTTTC. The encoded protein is CASSQDSPGPFWTNVLTF. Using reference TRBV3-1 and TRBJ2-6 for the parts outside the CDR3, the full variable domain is DTAVSQTPKYLVTQMGNDKSIKCEQNLGHDTMYWYKQDSKKFLKIMFSYNNKELIINETVPNRFSPKSPDKAHLNLHINSLELGDSAVYFCASSQDSPGPFWTNVLTFGAGSRLTVL.

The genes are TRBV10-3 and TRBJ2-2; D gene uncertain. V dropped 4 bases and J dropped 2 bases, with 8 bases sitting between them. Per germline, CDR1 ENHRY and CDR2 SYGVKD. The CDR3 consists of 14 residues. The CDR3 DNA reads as TGTGCCATCAGTGTAGAAGTTAACACCGGGGAGCTGTTTTTT. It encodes CAISVEVNTGELFF.

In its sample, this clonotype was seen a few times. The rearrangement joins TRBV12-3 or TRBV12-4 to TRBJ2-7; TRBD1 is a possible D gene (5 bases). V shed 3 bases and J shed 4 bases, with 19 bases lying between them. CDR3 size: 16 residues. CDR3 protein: CASSLGRGVSTYEQYF. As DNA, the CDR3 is TGTGCCAGCAGTTTGGGGCGTGGGGTATCTACTTACGAGCAGTACTTC.

The CDR3 loop is CASSGTAGNTIYF. As DNA, the CDR3 is TGTGCCAGCAGCGGGACAGCTGGAAACACCATATATTTT. This rearrangement joins TRBV3-1 to TRBJ1-3, with TRBD1 identical over 7 bases. Germline V gene lookup returns CDR1 LGHDT and CDR2 YNNKEL (reference sequence). V trimming: 5 bases; J trimming: 2 bases; junction bases outside the gene matches: 0. The CDR3 runs to 13 residues.